The 9 T cell receptor beta chains below all came from one sample that was sequenced in a study of blood T cell repertoires in COVID-19 (TCRdb year 2020). Library preparation employed the immunoSEQ multiplex PCR assay. TCRdb limited this immuneACCESS table to in-frame rearrangements with V and J called. A share of clones is missing; checked studies link under half to unresolved V genes, and the rest is unexplained. In this sample the table shows approximately 150,000 clones, under 90% of which occur a single time. Around 20% of the sample belongs to the ten largest clones. The sample consisted of peripheral blood. These receptors all come from an elderly woman with acute or convalescent COVID-19.

The chain uses TRBV4-2 and TRBJ1-2; tentatively, D is TRBD1 (6 bases). CDR3 length: 19 amino acids. V dropped 1 base and J dropped 2 bases, with 23 bases sitting between them. The germline V gene has CDR1 LGHNA and CDR2 YNFKEQ. CDR3 coding DNA: TGTGCCAGCAGCCAAGGGATGGGACATAGAAATAATCTAAACTATGGCTACACCTTC. The encoded protein is CASSQGMGHRNNLNYGYTF.

V and J are TRBV27 and TRBJ1-5; D is unresolved. CDR3 length: 12 amino acids. Germline CDR1 and CDR2: MNHEY and SMNVEV (reference sequence). V lost 6 bases to trimming and J lost 7 bases, with 10 bases between them. In DNA, the CDR3 is TGTGCCAGCAGCCTCCCGGGGCAGCCCCAGCATTTT. It translates to CASSLPGQPQHF.

This sequence joins TRBV2 and TRBJ1-6; D is unclear. V dropped 6 bases and J dropped 10 bases, with 10 bases sitting between them. Germline lookup yields CDR1 SNHLY and CDR2 FYNNEI. This CDR3 region has 12 residues. Here the CDR3 DNA reads TGTGCCAGCAGGGAGGCTGGGTCACCCCTCCACTTT. Protein sequence: CASREAGSPLHF.

The chain joins TRBV15 to TRBJ1-4; 7 bases fit TRBD1. V shed 3 bases and J 5 bases; nucleotides not matched to a gene: 6. This CDR3 spans 15 amino acids. CDR1 and CDR2 from the germline V gene are LNHNV and YYDKDF (reference sequence). The CDR3 region has the DNA TGTGCCACCAGCAGGAGGACAGGCGGGAATGAAAAACTGTTTTTT. It specifies CATSRRTGGNEKLFF.

The J gene is TRBJ2-7, the V gene TRBV6-5; 10 bases match TRBD2. Germline CDR1 is MNHEY and CDR2 is SVGAGI. The length of the CDR3 is 14 residues. Losses at the gene ends were 6 bases for V and 2 bases for J; bases not matched to a gene: 4. The CDR3 region has the DNA TGTGCCAGCAGCCGGACTAGCGGCCCCTACGAGCAGTACTTC. Translation gives CASSRTSGPYEQYF.

This clone appeared a few times. CDR3 DNA sequence: TGTGCCAGCTCGCCGGGACAGGGGATATCACCCCTCCACTTT. Its protein product is CASSPGQGISPLHF. This chain connects TRBV18 to TRBJ1-6, with 10 bases matching TRBD1. There are 14 residues in the CDR3. V shed 6 bases, J shed 10 bases, and the junction held 6 bases outside the gene matches. In germline, CDR1 is KGHSH, CDR2 LQKENI.

V and J are TRBV6-5 and TRBJ1-5; D is perhaps TRBD1 (5 bases). The V end lost 2 bases, the J end lost 7 bases, and 12 bases lay between the germline ends. The CDR3 spans 14 residues. Germline CDR1 MNHEY, CDR2 SVGAGI. CDR3 DNA: TGTGCCAGCAGTTACGGGGGGGTCGACCAGCCCCAGCATTTT. Translating it yields CASSYGGVDQPQHF.

The V call is TRBV27, the J call TRBJ2-2, with D uncertain. The CDR3 consists of 15 residues. Per the germline V gene, CDR1 is MNHEY and CDR2 is SMNVEV (reference sequence). V was trimmed by 3 bases and J by 7 bases, leaving 15 bases between them. The CDR3 here is CASSLRNSNLGELFF. In nucleotides, the CDR3 is TGTGCCAGCAGTTTGAGGAATTCCAACCTCGGGGAGCTGTTTTTT.

The chain joins TRBV14 to TRBJ1-2, with D perhaps TRBD1 (6 bases). The length of the CDR3 is 14 residues. The V and J ends lost 4 bases and 6 bases respectively, with 15 bases between them. Looked up from germline, CDR1 is SGHDN and CDR2 is FVKESK. The CDR3: CASSRGQTRHGYTF. The CDR3 DNA sequence: TGTGCCAGCAGCCGAGGACAGACTCGGCATGGCTACACCTTC.